These 14 T cell receptor beta chains originate from one sample sequenced in a study of CD8 T cells in Susac syndrome. With random hexamers, roughly 0.45 to 1 ug RNA was reverse transcribed. MiXCR, run by TCRdb on the immunoSEQ multiplex PCR reads, gives a single entry per CDR3 protein. In the table there are more than 150,000 distinct CDR3 sequences, roughly 95% of which are singletons. The sequenced sample was CD4+ T cells from PBMCs. The receptors were gathered from a human donor with Susac syndrome.

The chain links TRBV12-3 or TRBV12-4 to TRBJ1-5; D gene uncertain. The CDR3 length is 12 residues. V lost 8 bases and J lost 7, with 12 bases in between. The chain's CDR3 is CASGSRRQPQHF. The CDR3 region has the DNA TGTGCCAGCGGGTCCAGACGCCAGCCCCAGCATTTT.

The chain combines TRBV15 with TRBJ1-1; D call uncertain. CDR1 LNHNV and CDR2 YYDKDF come from the germline V gene (reference sequence). The V and J ends lost 0 bases and 5 bases respectively, with 13 bases between them. The CDR3 sequence is 15 residues long. CDR3 region: CATSRDLVGRTEAFF. In nucleotides, the CDR3 is TGTGCCACCAGCAGAGATCTCGTCGGTCGGACTGAAGCTTTCTTT.

J is TRBJ2-7 and V is TRBV6-1; 7 nucleotides line up with TRBD1. CDR1 and CDR2 from the germline V gene are MNHNS and SASEGT. The CDR3 extends over 14 amino acids. Losses at the gene ends were 7 bases for V and 0 bases for J; bases not matched to a gene: 6. The CDR3 protein is CASNDGTASYEQYF. DNA of the CDR3: TGTGCCAGCAACGACGGGACAGCCTCCTACGAGCAGTACTTC.

The chain couples TRBV15 to TRBJ2-7; 9 bases are a match to TRBD1. J gave up 2 bases and V 8 bases, and 4 bases lay outside the gene matches. This CDR3 region has 13 residues. Per the germline V gene, CDR1 is LNHNV and CDR2 is YYDKDF (reference sequence). CDR3 in DNA: TGTGCCACCGCGAGACAGGGGGCCTACGAGCAGTACTTC. The encoded protein is CATARQGAYEQYF.

The rearrangement links TRBV6-5 to TRBJ1-6; tentative D call: TRBD1 (5 bases). Germline lookup yields CDR1 MNHEY and CDR2 SVGAGI. CDR3 length: 15 residues. Trimming pared 4 bases from V and 7 bases from J, leaving 14 bases between. CDR3 residues: CASSSYGHGNSPLHF. The CDR3 DNA reads as TGTGCCAGCAGTTCATATGGACACGGCAATTCACCCCTCCACTTT.

This chain connects TRBV2 to TRBJ1-1; possible D gene TRBD1, 6 bases. V gave up 4 bases and J gave up 1 base, with 10 bases separating them. Germline CDR1 is SNHLY and CDR2 is FYNNEI. The CDR3 runs 14 residues. CDR3 in DNA: TGTGCCAGCAGTGTACGGACAGAGAACACTGAAGCTTTCTTT. It translates to CASSVRTENTEAFF.

The rearrangement uses TRBV4-2 and TRBJ2-6; D gene unclear. CDR1 and CDR2 (germline): LGHNA, YNFKEQ. The V and J ends lost 2 bases and 0 bases respectively, with 11 bases between them. The CDR3 is made up of 17 amino acids. The CDR3 bases are TGTGCCAGCAGCCAAAGACATTCGGGCTCTGGGGCCAACGTCCTGACTTTC. Protein product: CASSQRHSGSGANVLTF.

The chain links TRBV7-6 to TRBJ1-5, with a tentative D call TRBD1 (5 bases). Germline assignment: CDR1 SGHVS and CDR2 FNYEAQ. This CDR3 has 14 residues. The V end was cut by 5 bases, the J end by 0 bases, with 8 bases between. The CDR3 is CASSLRDSNQPQHF. DNA of the CDR3: TGTGCCAGCAGCCTCAGGGATAGCAATCAGCCCCAGCATTTT.

The V call is TRBV29-1, the J call TRBJ2-5; possible D gene TRBD2, 7 bases. Germline V gene sequence: CDR1 SQVTM, CDR2 ANQGSEA. The CDR3 sequence is 15 residues long. V was shortened by 6 bases and J by 1 base, with 18 bases between the two germline ends. The CDR3 protein is CSVVNDRGGQETQYF. CDR3 DNA: TGCAGCGTCGTCAACGATAGGGGGGGCCAAGAGACCCAGTACTTC.

CDR3 sequence (DNA): TGTGCCAGCAGCTCCCGCGGGGGCGGGGGACAGAAGAGCTCCTACAATGAGCAGTTCTTC. This codes for CASSSRGGGGQKSSYNEQFF. The V call is TRBV11-1, the J call TRBJ2-1; either TRBD1 or TRBD2 may supply D (7 bases each). Trimming removed 4 bases at V and 0 bases at J, with 25 bases between. The CDR3 is made up of 20 amino acids. CDR1 is SGHAT, CDR2 FQDESV, per germline (reference sequence).

The rearrangement uses TRBV20-1 and TRBJ1-6, with D perhaps matching TRBD1 (6 bases). The V end lost 6 bases, the J end lost 7 bases, and 19 bases lay between the germline ends. Germline values: CDR1 DFQATT, CDR2 SNEGSKA (reference sequence). The CDR3 is 15 residues long. DNA of the CDR3: TGCAGTGCCCCCCAGTCGGGCAGGGGAAATTCACCCCTCCACTTT. Residues: CSAPQSGRGNSPLHF.

This chain joins TRBV5-6 and TRBJ1-2; 11 positions match TRBD1. Unmatched junction bases numbered 6, after V lost 4 bases and J lost 7 bases. This CDR3 is 14 amino acids long. CDR1 and CDR2 from the germline V gene are SGHDT and YYEEEE. The CDR3 sequence: CASSPGQGAFGYTF. In DNA, the CDR3 is TGTGCCAGCAGCCCAGGACAGGGGGCATTTGGCTACACCTTC.

V gene TRBV5-4 combines with J gene TRBJ1-4; the match to TRBD1 covers 9 bases. J was trimmed by 8 bases and V by 4 bases; bases with no gene match: 12. CDR3 length: 16 amino acids. The germline CDR1 and CDR2 sequences are SGHNT and YYREEE (reference sequence). In DNA form, the CDR3 reads TGTGCCAGCAGCCAAATGACCGGGACAGGGACGGAAAAACTGTTTTTT. The encoded protein is CASSQMTGTGTEKLFF.

The V call is TRBV9, the J call TRBJ2-6, with D unresolved. Trimming shortened V by 3 bases and J by 0 bases, and 13 bases separated the two germline ends. CDR1 SGDLS and CDR2 YYNGEE come from the germline V gene. The CDR3 runs 17 residues. The CDR3 reads CASSADWWASGANVLTF. The CDR3 region has the DNA TGTGCCAGCAGCGCTGACTGGTGGGCCTCTGGGGCCAACGTCCTGACTTTC.